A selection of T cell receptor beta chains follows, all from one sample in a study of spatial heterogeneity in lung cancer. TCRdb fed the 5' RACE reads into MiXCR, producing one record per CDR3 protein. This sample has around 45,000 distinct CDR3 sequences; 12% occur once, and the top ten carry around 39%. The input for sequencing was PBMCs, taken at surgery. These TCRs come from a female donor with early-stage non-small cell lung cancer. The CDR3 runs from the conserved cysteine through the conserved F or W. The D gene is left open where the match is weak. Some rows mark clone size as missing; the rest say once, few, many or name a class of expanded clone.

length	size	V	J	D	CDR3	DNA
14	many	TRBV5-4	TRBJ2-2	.	CASSPESFSGELFF	TGTGCCAGCAGCCCGGAGAGTTTTTCCGGGGAGCTGTTTTTT
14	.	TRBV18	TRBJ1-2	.	CASSPLDINYGYTF	TGTGCCAGCTCACCTCTTGACATTAACTATGGCTACACCTTC
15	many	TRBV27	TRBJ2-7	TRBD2	CASSLRLAGTGEQYF	TGTGCCAGCAGTTTACGGTTAGCGGGGACGGGAGAGCAGTACTTC
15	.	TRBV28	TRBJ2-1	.	CASSLGGPSYNEQFF	TGTGCCAGCAGTTTAGGAGGGCCTAGTTACAATGAGCAGTTCTTC
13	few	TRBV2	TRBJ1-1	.	CASSQAENTEAFF	TGTGCCAGCAGCCAGGCCGAGAACACTGAAGCTTTCTTT
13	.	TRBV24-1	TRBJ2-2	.	CATSDLYTGELFF	TGTGCCACCAGTGATCTGTACACCGGGGAGCTGTTTTTT
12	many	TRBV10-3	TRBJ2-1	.	CAISDDGNEQFF	TGTGCCATCAGTGATGACGGCAATGAGCAGTTCTTC
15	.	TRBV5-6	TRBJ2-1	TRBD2	CASSYRTSGGGEQFF	TGTGCCAGCAGCTACCGGACTAGCGGGGGGGGTGAGCAGTTCTTC
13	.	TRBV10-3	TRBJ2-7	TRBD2	CASRGLAFYEQYF	TGTGCCAGCCGGGGACTAGCTTTTTACGAGCAGTACTTC
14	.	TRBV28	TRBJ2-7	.	CASSQRVRSYEQYF	TGTGCCAGCAGTCAGCGGGTTCGGTCCTACGAGCAGTACTTC
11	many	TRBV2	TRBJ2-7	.	CASTTRREQYF	TGTGCCAGCACCACACGTAGGGAGCAGTACTTC
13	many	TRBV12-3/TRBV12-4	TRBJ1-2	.	CASSPSRDYGYTF	TGTGCCAGCAGCCCCAGCAGGGACTATGGCTACACCTTC
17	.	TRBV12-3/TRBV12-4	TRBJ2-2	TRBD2	CASRPPGGGVFAGELFF	TGTGCCAGCAGGCCCCCGGGCGGGGGAGTTTTTGCCGGGGAGCTGTTTTTT
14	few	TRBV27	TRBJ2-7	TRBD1	CASRERGHRYEQYF	TGTGCCAGCAGAGAGAGGGGGCATCGATACGAGCAGTACTTC
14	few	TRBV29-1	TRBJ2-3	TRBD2	CSVGGLAGTDTQYF	TGCAGCGTTGGAGGACTAGCGGGCACAGATACGCAGTATTTT
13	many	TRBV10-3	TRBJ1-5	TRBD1	CAVGQGRGQPQHF	TGTGCCGTCGGACAGGGTCGGGGTCAGCCCCAGCATTTT
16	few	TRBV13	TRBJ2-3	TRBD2	CASSSTERGVVDTQYF	TGTGCCAGCAGCTCCACCGAACGGGGGGTTGTGGATACGCAGTATTTT
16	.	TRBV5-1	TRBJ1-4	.	CASSWGTGGSNEKLFF	TGCGCCAGCAGCTGGGGCACAGGTGGATCTAATGAAAAACTGTTTTTT
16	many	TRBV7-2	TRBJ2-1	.	CASSLALGSSYNEQFF	TGTGCCAGCAGCTTAGCGTTGGGAAGCTCCTACAATGAGCAGTTCTTC
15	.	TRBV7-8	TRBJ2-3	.	CAGSQGALYTDTQYF	TGTGCCGGCAGCCAAGGGGCCCTGTACACAGATACGCAGTATTTT
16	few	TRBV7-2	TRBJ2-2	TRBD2	CASSPASGSFTGELFF	TGTGCCAGCAGCCCCGCTAGCGGGAGCTTCACCGGGGAGCTGTTTTTT
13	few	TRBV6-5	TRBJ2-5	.	CASSYSGQETQYF	TGTGCCAGCAGTTACTCCGGGCAAGAGACCCAGTACTTC
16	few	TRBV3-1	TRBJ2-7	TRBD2	CASSQDWTSVSYEQYF	TGTGCCAGCAGCCAGGACTGGACTAGCGTGTCCTACGAGCAGTACTTC
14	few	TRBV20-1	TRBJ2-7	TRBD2	CSAGGLAGAGEQYF	TGCAGTGCTGGAGGACTAGCGGGGGCAGGCGAGCAGTACTTC
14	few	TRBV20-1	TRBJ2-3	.	CSARDRGPTDTQYF	TGCAGTGCTAGAGATCGTGGACCCACAGATACGCAGTATTTT
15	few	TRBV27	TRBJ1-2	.	CASSLGQSSNYGYTF	TGTGCCAGCAGTCTCGGACAGAGCTCTAACTATGGCTACACCTTC
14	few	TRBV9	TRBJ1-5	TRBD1	CASSAGQGEQPQHF	TGTGCCAGCAGCGCAGGACAGGGAGAACAGCCCCAGCATTTT
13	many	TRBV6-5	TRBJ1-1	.	CPPRARKGTEAFF	TGTCCTCCAAGGGCGCGTAAAGGAACCGAAGCTTTCTTT
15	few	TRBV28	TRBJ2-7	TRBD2	CASDSTGGLDPEQYF	TGTGCCAGCGATAGCACGGGGGGTCTGGACCCCGAGCAGTACTTC
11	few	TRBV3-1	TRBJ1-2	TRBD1	CASSSGQRYTF	TGTGCCAGCAGCTCGGGACAGCGCTACACCTTC
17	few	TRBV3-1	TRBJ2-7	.	CASSPRVSDRSSYEQYF	TGTGCCAGCAGCCCACGCGTCTCTGACCGGAGCTCCTACGAGCAGTACTTC
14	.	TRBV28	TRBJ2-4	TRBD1	CASATLGQKNIQYF	TGTGCCAGCGCAACCTTGGGACAGAAAAACATTCAGTACTTC
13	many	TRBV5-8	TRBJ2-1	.	CASSFQGGNEQFF	TGTGCCAGCAGCTTTCAAGGGGGGAATGAGCAGTTCTTC
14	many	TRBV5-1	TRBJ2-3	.	CASSSGRPTDTQYF	TGCGCCAGCAGTTCCGGCAGGCCCACAGATACGCAGTATTTT
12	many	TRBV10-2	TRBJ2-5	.	CASRTDRETQYF	TGCGCCAGCAGGACAGATCGAGAGACCCAGTACTTC
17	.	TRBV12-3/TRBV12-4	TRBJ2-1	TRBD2	CASSFKGRASKFNEQFF	TGTGCCAGCAGTTTTAAGGGGAGGGCTAGTAAGTTCAATGAGCAGTTCTTC